Listed below are T cell receptor beta chains from one sample, sequenced in a study of blood T cells in healthy people across ages. TCRdb recomputed calls from the 5' RACE reads with MiXCR, one row per CDR3 protein. This table has some 1.8 million distinct CDR3 sequences, more than 35% appearing once. The specimen sequenced was blood. Receptors were obtained from a human donor in good health. Each CDR3 is given without its conserved first and last residue. Each record gives: D gene, J gene, V gene, CDR3 protein. D genes are given only for firm matches.

TRBD1 | TRBJ2-3 | TRBV7-2 | ASSSRTGDYTQY
NA | TRBJ1-2 | TRBV3-1 | ASSQLREEGYT
NA | NA | TRBV20-1 | SAKTGIIPPETQY
TRBD1 | TRBJ2-3 | TRBV2 | AGSEGTGGSTDTQY
TRBD1 | TRBJ2-5 | TRBV12-3/TRBV12-4 | ASSSSQRGRQETQY
NA | TRBJ1-6 | TRBV27 | ASSTDSYYNSPLH
NA | TRBJ2-3 | TRBV20-1 | SAGPGLSTDTQY
NA | TRBJ1-6 | TRBV12-3/TRBV12-4 | ASSLSSGFSPLH
NA | TRBJ2-5 | TRBV20-1 | SARENGGETQY
TRBD2 | TRBJ2-1 | TRBV29-1 | SVAERGGWNEQF
NA | TRBJ1-4 | TRBV6-6 | ASSYSDRLGEKLF
NA | TRBJ2-1 | TRBV15 | AASRETYTRNEQF
TRBD1 | TRBJ1-1 | TRBV20-1 | SAPGQGPEAF
TRBD1 | TRBJ1-1 | TRBV20-1 | SGDSASNTGAF
TRBD1 | NA | TRBV28 | ASSSLSDRDHEQY
TRBD1 | TRBJ2-2 | TRBV7-2 | ASSPPGTGTTGELF
TRBD2 | TRBJ2-1 | TRBV7-8 | ASSLVPGGADEQF
NA | TRBJ1-4 | TRBV12-3/TRBV12-4 | ASSLTLEKLF
TRBD2 | TRBJ2-3 | TRBV29-1 | SVELGTSDGWY
NA | TRBJ1-1 | TRBV7-2 | ASSFDRGEAF
NA | TRBJ1-1 | TRBV5-1 | ASSQKGASEVEAF
NA | TRBJ2-1 | TRBV6-4 | ASQRWRGLF
TRBD2 | TRBJ2-1 | TRBV4-1 | ASSHGDSGGWGEQF
TRBD2 | TRBJ2-3 | TRBV6-2/TRBV6-3 | ASSYILAADTQY
TRBD2 | TRBJ2-3 | TRBV7-3 | TSSSVGTSATQY
TRBD1 | TRBJ2-4 | TRBV27 | ATGTGSRWEQY
TRBD2 | TRBJ2-3 | TRBV12-3/TRBV12-4 | ASRWGGGLDTQY
NA | TRBJ1-5 | TRBV20-1 | SANLGSNQPQH
NA | TRBJ2-7 | TRBV27 | ASSDSPGSGTYEQY
NA | TRBJ2-5 | TRBV6-2/TRBV6-3 | ASSPRARFIQY
NA | TRBJ2-3 | TRBV20-1 | SSPGVGTDTQY
TRBD2 | TRBJ2-1 | TRBV7-2 | ASSPSGGQGEQF
TRBD1 | TRBJ1-1 | TRBV11-3 | ASRGTGITEAF
TRBD2 | TRBJ2-7 | TRBV4-1 | ASSPGRVGENEQY
TRBD2 | TRBJ2-1 | TRBV28 | ASSSWTSGASSYNEQF
NA | TRBJ1-1 | TRBV9 | ASSPQWAGEAF
NA | TRBJ1-4 | TRBV30 | AWSGNDNEKLF
NA | TRBJ2-1 | TRBV7-9 | ASSLTSVYNEQF
TRBD1 | TRBJ1-2 | TRBV7-2 | ASRPGQGRGYT
NA | TRBJ1-4 | TRBV28 | ASPPGPRIEDEKLF
NA | TRBJ1-2 | TRBV28 | ASSLRGHLLYGYT
TRBD2 | TRBJ2-5 | TRBV20-1 | SARGLAGLALHDQETQY
NA | TRBJ1-2 | TRBV29-1 | SVPGKGYGYT
NA | TRBJ1-2 | TRBV6-5 | ASSSPDGYGYT
TRBD2 | TRBJ2-3 | TRBV3-1 | ASSVLAASTDTQY
NA | TRBJ1-6 | TRBV10-3 | ATYEGWGNSPLH
NA | TRBJ2-7 | TRBV29-1 | SVKPGLHSYEQY
TRBD2 | TRBJ2-3 | TRBV10-3 | AISGTSGGATDTQY
NA | TRBJ2-4 | TRBV7-2 | ASSLESMAKNIQY
TRBD1 | TRBJ1-2 | TRBV9 | ASSVGQGIYGYT
TRBD1 | TRBJ2-7 | TRBV28 | ASSPPGQGALRY
NA | TRBJ2-1 | TRBV10-3 | ATTTGPSGEQF
NA | TRBJ2-5 | TRBV5-1 | ASSWTPPASLSQETQY
TRBD1 | TRBJ2-7 | TRBV28 | ASSGRDRPYEQY
NA | TRBJ2-3 | TRBV29-1 | SVVPGSTDTQY
NA | TRBJ1-6 | TRBV4-2 | ASSPDGRESYNSPLH
NA | TRBJ2-2 | TRBV6-2/TRBV6-3 | ASNRQNTGELF